This entry lists 28 T cell receptor beta chains sequenced from one sample in a study of blood T cells in healthy people across ages. The use of a sample-barcoded 5' primer and a J-beta primer mix characterized a second PCR of 7 to 11 cycles. TCRdb analysed the 5' RACE reads with MiXCR anew, one entry per CDR3 protein. The repertoire has about 680,000 distinct CDR3 sequences, 45% to 50% of them found once; the top ten carry roughly 34%. Material for sequencing was blood. All receptors come from a woman aged 55-69 years in good health.

The chain recombines TRBV4-3 with TRBJ2-5; 8 bases fit TRBD2. Germline V CDR1 and CDR2: LGHNA, YSLEER. V lost 6 bases, J lost 3 bases, and 9 bases stayed unmatched. The CDR3 covers 15 residues. The CDR3 protein is CASSLAGGPEETQYF. CDR3 DNA sequence: TGCGCCAGCAGTCTAGCGGGCGGACCCGAAGAGACCCAGTACTTC.

This chain joins TRBV18 and TRBJ2-1, with no clear D. With 4 bases removed from V and 7 bases from J, the gap between germline ends came to 11 bases. Germline V CDR1 and CDR2: KGHSH, LQKENI. CDR3 length equals 13 residues. This CDR3 is CASSLSLGNEQFF. CDR3 in DNA: TGTGCCAGCTCACTCTCCCTCGGGAATGAGCAGTTCTTC.

The rearrangement uses TRBV29-1 and TRBJ2-7; D ambiguous. Trimming shortened V by 4 bases and J by 7 bases, and 14 bases separated the two germline ends. Germline assignment: CDR1 SQVTM and CDR2 ANQGSEA. This CDR3 region has 12 residues. The CDR3 nucleotides are TGCAGCGTTGGCAGGATGGACGGGGAGCAGTACTTC. This translates into CSVGRMDGEQYF.

The V gene is TRBV5-1, the J gene TRBJ2-5, with 10 nucleotides matching TRBD2. The CDR3 has 16 amino acids. Germline-derived CDR1 and CDR2 are SGHRS and YFSETQ. With V trimmed by 1 base and J by 5 bases, 8 bases remained unmatched. CDR3 protein: CASSLSPSGSSETQYF. In DNA, the CDR3 is TGCGCCAGCAGCTTGTCACCTAGCGGGAGCTCGGAGACCCAGTACTTC.

The chain uses TRBV2 and TRBJ2-7; D might be TRBD2 (5 bases). This CDR3 region has 12 residues. Germline CDR1 SNHLY, CDR2 FYNNEI. The germline V and J ends were trimmed by 5 bases and 4 bases, with 9 bases remaining between them. In nucleotides, the CDR3 is TGTGCCAGCAGTCCACGGGAATACGAGCAGTACTTC. It yields the protein CASSPREYEQYF.

The CDR3 loop is CASSLSATTDTQYF. The CDR3 bases are TGTGCCAGCAGCTTAAGCGCAACCACAGATACGCAGTATTTT. The V gene is TRBV7-9, the J gene TRBJ2-3; D gene ambiguous. This CDR3 is built from 14 residues. The germline V gene has CDR1 SEHNR and CDR2 FQNEAQ (reference sequence). The germline V and J ends were trimmed by 2 bases and 2 bases, with 8 bases remaining between them. Variable domain in full (rest from reference TRBV7-9 and TRBJ2-3): DTGVSQNPRHKITKRGQNVTFRCDPISEHNRLYWYRQTLGQGPEFLTYFQNEAQLEKSRLLSDRFSAERPKGSFSTLEIQRTEQGDSAMYLCASSLSATTDTQYFGPGTRLTVL.

The table lists this clonotype with a few counts. V usage is TRBV25-1 and J usage is TRBJ1-2; no clear D gene. The CDR3 totals 15 residues. Germline V lookup: CDR1 MGHDK, CDR2 SYGVNS. Trimming took 2 bases from V and 6 from J, leaving 16 bases between them. CDR3 bases: TGTGCCAGCAGTGAAAGAGGCCGAGGGAGTGATGGCTACACCTTC. This encodes CASSERGRGSDGYTF.

This chain joins TRBV10-3 and TRBJ2-7, with 10 bases fitting TRBD2. The DNA end is a closer match to TRBJ2-5, so the J assignment may be wrong. The CDR3 runs 14 residues. Germline V gene data show CDR1 as ENHRY and CDR2 as SYGVKD. The CDR3: CAIAPSGSLETQYF. The CDR3 DNA sequence: TGTGCCATCGCGCCTAGCGGGAGTCTAGAGACCCAGTACTTC.

The chain has TRBV6-2 or TRBV6-3 and TRBJ2-7; D is possibly TRBD1 or TRBD2 (5 bases each). Trimming stripped 6 bases from V and 3 bases from J, with 12 bases between. The length of the CDR3 is 13 residues. In germline, CDR1 is MNHEY, CDR2 SVGEGT. The CDR3 loop reads CASRGTLSYEQYF. Written as DNA, the CDR3 is TGTGCCAGCAGAGGGACGTTGAGCTACGAGCAGTACTTC.

This clonotype turned up a few times. V is TRBV20-1 and J is TRBJ2-1; 9 bases map to TRBD2. J gave up 4 bases and V 4 bases, and 8 bases lay outside the gene matches. Germline V lookup: CDR1 DFQATT, CDR2 SNEGSKA (reference sequence). This CDR3 is built from 15 residues. The CDR3 loop reads CSATQPSGKYNEQFF. The CDR3, as DNA: TGCAGTGCTACGCAGCCTAGCGGGAAGTACAATGAGCAGTTCTTC.

About this clonotype: A single base separates this from a much larger clone, so it may be a read error. J is TRBJ1-2 and V is TRBV20-1; the D gene is possibly TRBD1 (5 bases). V was shortened by 5 bases and J by 4 bases, with 17 bases between the two germline ends. Germline values: CDR1 DFQATT, CDR2 SNEGSKA (reference sequence). CDR3 length equals 14 residues. The CDR3 DNA follows: TGCAGTGCTCCATGGGCGGGGAGGGGCTATGGCTACACCTTC. Residues: CSAPWAGRGYGYTF.

This clonotype was observed a few times. The V gene is TRBV4-1, the J gene TRBJ2-2; perhaps TRBD2 as D (6 bases). CDR3 length: 15 amino acids. Trimming left V 2 bases short and J 5 bases short, with 12 bases between. Per the germline V gene, CDR1 is MGHRA and CDR2 is YSYEKL. CDR3 sequence reads: CASSQSAGFTGELFF. In DNA, the CDR3 is TGCGCCAGCAGCCAATCCGCGGGATTTACCGGGGAGCTGTTTTTT.

This clonotype occurred a few times. The rearrangement uses TRBV10-3 and TRBJ2-5; unclear D gene. Germline-derived CDR1 and CDR2 are ENHRY and SYGVKD. The CDR3 totals 15 residues. The ends were cut back, 2 bases at V and 1 base at J, with 11 bases in the middle. Written as DNA, the CDR3 is TGTGCCATCAGTGAGGGAACGGGCGGCCAAGAGACCCAGTACTTC. Translation gives CAISEGTGGQETQYF.

This rearrangement joins TRBV14 to TRBJ2-7; D ambiguous. The CDR3 spans 15 residues. Germline V gene sequence: CDR1 SGHDN, CDR2 FVKESK. The V end lost 0 bases, the J end lost 2 bases, and 11 bases lay between the germline ends. For the CDR3, the DNA is TGTGCCAGCAGCCAAGAGAACGGCCTTACCTACGAGCAGTACTTC. Residues: CASSQENGLTYEQYF.

The chain joins TRBV4-1 to TRBJ2-1, with 8 bases fitting TRBD2. V shed 0 bases and J 9 bases; nucleotides not matched to a gene: 7. Germline lookup yields CDR1 MGHRA and CDR2 YSYEKL. This CDR3 spans 15 amino acids. The CDR3 here is CASSQEGLGGSEQFF. Written as DNA, the CDR3 is TGCGCCAGCAGCCAAGAGGGACTAGGTGGGAGTGAGCAGTTCTTC.

This chain links TRBV7-9 with TRBJ2-1; 7 bases are a match to TRBD2. Trimming took 1 base from V and 0 from J; bases not matched to a gene: 3. The germline gives CDR1 SEHNR, CDR2 FQNEAQ (reference sequence). CDR3 length equals 16 residues. The CDR3, as DNA: TGTGCCAGCAGCTTAGGACCGGGAGGCTCCTACAATGAGCAGTTCTTC. This codes for CASSLGPGGSYNEQFF.

CDR3 sequence reads: CASGLAIKNYGYTF. The CDR3 DNA is TGTGCCAGCGGCCTTGCTATAAAGAACTATGGCTACACCTTC. The chain uses TRBV6-6 and TRBJ1-2, with D hard to call. There are 14 residues in the CDR3. Germline-derived CDR1 and CDR2 are MNHNY and SVGAGI (reference sequence). The ends were cut back, 8 bases at V and 2 bases at J, with 15 bases in the middle.

The chain is built from TRBV5-1 and TRBJ1-1; D call uncertain. Germline V gene sequence: CDR1 SGHRS, CDR2 YFSETQ. Trimming took off 1 base at V and 1 base at J, with 8 bases between the two ends. This CDR3 has 14 residues. Written as DNA, the CDR3 is TGCGCCAGCAGCTTGCGACCTTGGAACACTGAAGCTTTCTTT. Protein: CASSLRPWNTEAFF. Full variable domain (remainder filled in from reference TRBV5-1 and TRBJ1-1): KAGVTQTPRYLIKTRGQQVTLSCSPISGHRSVSWYQQTPGQGLQFLFEYFSETQRNKGNFPGRFSGRQFSNSRSEMNVSTLELGDSALYLCASSLRPWNTEAFFGQGTRLTVV.

The chain couples TRBV4-3 to TRBJ2-3, with TRBD2 matching over 7 bases. The V gene end was trimmed by 0 bases and the J gene end by 3 bases; junction bases not matched to a gene: 3. Germline assignment: CDR1 LGHNA and CDR2 YSLEER. The CDR3 runs to 15 residues. In DNA form, the CDR3 reads TGCGCCAGCAGCCAAGACAGCGGGACTACAGATACGCAGTATTTT. Protein sequence: CASSQDSGTTDTQYF.

The rearrangement links TRBV7-3 to TRBJ2-1, with a weak D call TRBD1 (6 bases). V lost 6 bases and J lost 4, with 22 bases in between. The CDR3 runs to 17 residues. Germline V gene data show CDR1 as SGHTA and CDR2 as FQGTGA. CDR3: CASSSTGSNTAYNEQFF. The DNA of the CDR3 is TGTGCCAGCAGTTCGACAGGCTCGAACACTGCTTACAATGAGCAGTTCTTC.

The V and J genes are TRBV4-2 and TRBJ2-1, with 7 nucleotides matching TRBD2. The ends lost 4 bases at V and 6 bases at J; junction bases unmatched: 15. The CDR3 covers 17 residues. Germline CDR1 and CDR2: LGHNA and YNFKEQ. CDR3 DNA sequence: TGTGCCAGCAGCCGGGGGGATCGAGGGAGGGTGGTCAATGAGCAGTTCTTC. This gives the protein CASSRGDRGRVVNEQFF.

CDR3 residues: CASSGSTGGFDGYTF. The CDR3 region has the DNA TGTGCCAGCAGTGGCTCGACAGGGGGGTTCGATGGCTACACCTTC. The genes are TRBV28 and TRBJ1-2; 9 bases agree with TRBD1. The CDR3 covers 15 residues. The germline V gene encodes CDR1 MDHEN and CDR2 SYDVKM. The trim removed 5 bases at V and 6 bases at J, leaving 10 bases unmatched.

This clonotype was recorded at least ten times. The rearrangement links TRBV12-3 or TRBV12-4 to TRBJ2-5, with D maybe TRBD2 (6 bases). The V and J ends lost 3 bases and 5 bases respectively, with 43 bases between them. The CDR3 loop spans 24 amino acids. The CDR3 here is CASSLSQLGLAIRGENGGPETQYF. CDR3 nucleotides: TGTGCCAGCAGTTTGTCTCAGCTAGGTCTGGCGATTCGAGGAGAGAATGGAGGGCCTGAGACCCAGTACTTC.

The CDR3 sequence is CSARGQRPGTEAFF. The CDR3 DNA reads TGCAGTGCTAGGGGACAGCGACCCGGCACTGAAGCTTTCTTT. V and J are TRBV20-1 and TRBJ1-1; 7 bases are a match to TRBD1. The CDR3 consists of 14 residues. After removal of 3 bases from V and 4 bases from J, the junction contained 8 bases not matched to a gene. Germline V gives CDR1 DFQATT, CDR2 SNEGSKA (reference sequence).

This clonotype came up a few times. The V gene is TRBV29-1, the J gene TRBJ2-7; 9 bases match TRBD2. Germline V lookup: CDR1 SQVTM, CDR2 ANQGSEA. Unmatched junction bases numbered 5, after V lost 5 bases and J lost 3 bases. The CDR3 is 13 amino acids. The CDR3 region is CSVRPSGDYEQYF. The CDR3 DNA reads as TGCAGCGTTAGGCCTAGCGGGGACTACGAGCAGTACTTC.

This clonotype was seen more than once but under ten times. V gene TRBV28 combines with J gene TRBJ1-6; possible D gene TRBD1, 5 bases. Germline loops: CDR1 MDHEN, CDR2 SYDVKM. The CDR3 is 18 amino acids. The V gene lost 4 bases and the J gene lost 0 bases, with 16 bases spanning the gap. The CDR3 spells CASSSQRDASSYNSPLHF. The CDR3 DNA is TGTGCCAGCAGTTCCCAGAGGGACGCATCCTCCTATAATTCACCCCTCCACTTT. The full variable domain, its missing parts supplied by reference TRBV28 and TRBJ1-6, is DVKVTQSSRYLVKRTGEKVFLECVQDMDHENMFWYRQDPGLGLRLIYFSYDVKMKEKGDIPEGYSVSREKKERFSLILESASTNQTSMYLCASSSQRDASSYNSPLHFGNGTRLTVT.

The chain recombines TRBV10-3 with TRBJ1-1; D may be TRBD1 (5 bases). V lost 4 bases to trimming and J lost 4 bases, with 10 bases between them. Germline loops: CDR1 ENHRY, CDR2 SYGVKD. The CDR3 sequence is 13 residues long. The CDR3 is CAISVGTGTEAFF. Here the CDR3 DNA reads TGTGCCATCAGTGTGGGGACGGGCACTGAAGCTTTCTTT.

V and J are TRBV9 and TRBJ2-1; tentatively, D is TRBD2 (6 bases). CDR3 length: 15 amino acids. The germline V gene encodes CDR1 SGDLS and CDR2 YYNGEE. V dropped 3 bases and J dropped 0 bases, with 10 bases sitting between them. The CDR3 is CASSAAGSSYNEQFF. The CDR3 DNA sequence: TGTGCCAGCAGCGCCGCCGGGAGCTCCTACAATGAGCAGTTCTTC.